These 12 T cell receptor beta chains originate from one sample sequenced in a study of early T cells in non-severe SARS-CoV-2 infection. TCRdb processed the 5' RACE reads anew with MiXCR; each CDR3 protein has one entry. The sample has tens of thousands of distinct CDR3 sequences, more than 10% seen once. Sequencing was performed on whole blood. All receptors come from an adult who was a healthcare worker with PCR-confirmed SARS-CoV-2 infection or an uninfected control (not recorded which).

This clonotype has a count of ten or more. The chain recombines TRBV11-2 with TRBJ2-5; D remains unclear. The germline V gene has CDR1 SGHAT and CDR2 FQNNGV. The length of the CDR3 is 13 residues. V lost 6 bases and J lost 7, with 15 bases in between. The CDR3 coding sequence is TGTGCCAGCAGTCCAAGTCAGCCCGGGACCCAGTACTTC. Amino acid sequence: CASSPSQPGTQYF.

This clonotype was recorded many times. The DNA for the CDR3 is TGTGCCAGCAGCAAAGCGCGGCAGGGTTATGACTATGGCTACACCTTC. The encoded protein is CASSKARQGYDYGYTF. This chain uses TRBV21-1 with TRBJ1-2; TRBD1, as called in the table, went unchecked against the DNA. TRBV21-1 is a pseudogene locus. The CDR3 spans 16 residues.

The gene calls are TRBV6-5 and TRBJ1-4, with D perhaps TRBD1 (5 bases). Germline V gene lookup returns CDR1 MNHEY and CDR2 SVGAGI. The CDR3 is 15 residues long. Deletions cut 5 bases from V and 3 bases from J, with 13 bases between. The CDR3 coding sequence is TGTGCCAGCAGTCCGGGCGGGGGGTCTAATGAAAAACTGTTTTTT. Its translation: CASSPGGGSNEKLFF.

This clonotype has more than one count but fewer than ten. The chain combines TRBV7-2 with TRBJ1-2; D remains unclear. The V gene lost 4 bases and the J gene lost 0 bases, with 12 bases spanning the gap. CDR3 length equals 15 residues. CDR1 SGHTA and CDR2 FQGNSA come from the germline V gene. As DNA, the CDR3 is TGTGCCAGCAGCTCCCGTCCCGGCCCTAACTATGGCTACACCTTC. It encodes CASSSRPGPNYGYTF.

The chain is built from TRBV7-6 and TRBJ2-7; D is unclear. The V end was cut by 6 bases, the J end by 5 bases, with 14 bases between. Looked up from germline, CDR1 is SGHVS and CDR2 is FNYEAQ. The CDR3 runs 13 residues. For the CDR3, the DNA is TGTGCCAGCAGTCCCCTGGGGTCCCACGAGCAGTACTTC. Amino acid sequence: CASSPLGSHEQYF.

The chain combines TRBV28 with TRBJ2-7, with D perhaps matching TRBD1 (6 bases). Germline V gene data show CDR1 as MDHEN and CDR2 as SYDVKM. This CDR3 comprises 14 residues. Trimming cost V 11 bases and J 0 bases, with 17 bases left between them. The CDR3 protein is CAAQRGSSSYEQYF. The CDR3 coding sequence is TGTGCCGCACAGAGGGGGTCTAGCTCCTACGAGCAGTACTTC.

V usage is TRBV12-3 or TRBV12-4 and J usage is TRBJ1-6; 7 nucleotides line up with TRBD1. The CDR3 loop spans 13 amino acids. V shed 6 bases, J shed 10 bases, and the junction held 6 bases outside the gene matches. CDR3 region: CASRTTGRSPLHF. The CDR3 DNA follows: TGTGCCAGCAGAACGACAGGGAGGTCACCCCTCCACTTT.

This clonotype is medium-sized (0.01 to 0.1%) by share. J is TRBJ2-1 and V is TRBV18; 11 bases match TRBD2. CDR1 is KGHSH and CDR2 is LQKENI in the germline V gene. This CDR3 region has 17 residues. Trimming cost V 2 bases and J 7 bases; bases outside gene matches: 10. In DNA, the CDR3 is TGTGCCAGCTCACCATTACTAGGGACTAGCGGCATGAATGAGCAGTTCTTC. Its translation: CASSPLLGTSGMNEQFF.

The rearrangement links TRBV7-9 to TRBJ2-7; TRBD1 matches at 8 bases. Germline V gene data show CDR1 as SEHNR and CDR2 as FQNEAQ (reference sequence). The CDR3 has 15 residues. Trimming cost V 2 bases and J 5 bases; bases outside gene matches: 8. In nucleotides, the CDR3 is TGTGCCAGCAGCTTACTCAGGGGGCATCGTGACGAGCAGTACTTC. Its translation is CASSLLRGHRDEQYF.

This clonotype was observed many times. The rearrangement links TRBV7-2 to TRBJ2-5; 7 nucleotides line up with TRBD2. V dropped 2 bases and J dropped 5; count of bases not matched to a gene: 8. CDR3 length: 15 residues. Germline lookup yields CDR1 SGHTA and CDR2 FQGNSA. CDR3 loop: CASSLKRGGEETQYF. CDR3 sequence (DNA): TGTGCCAGCAGCTTAAAGCGGGGCGGAGAGGAGACCCAGTACTTC.

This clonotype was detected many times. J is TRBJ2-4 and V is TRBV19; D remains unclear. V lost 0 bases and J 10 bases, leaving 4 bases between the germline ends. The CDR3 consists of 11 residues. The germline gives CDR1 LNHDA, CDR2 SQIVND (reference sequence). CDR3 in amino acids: CASSIDRIQYF. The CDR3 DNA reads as TGTGCCAGTAGTATAGACAGGATTCAGTACTTC.

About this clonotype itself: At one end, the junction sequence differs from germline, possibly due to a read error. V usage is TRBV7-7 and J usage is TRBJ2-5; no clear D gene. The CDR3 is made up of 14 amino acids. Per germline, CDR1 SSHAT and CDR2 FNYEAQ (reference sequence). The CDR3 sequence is CASSLVAEGETQYF. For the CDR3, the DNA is TGTGCTAGCAGCTTAGTGGCGGAAGGGGAGACCCAGTACTTC. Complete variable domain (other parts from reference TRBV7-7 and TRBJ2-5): GAGVSQSPRYKVTKRGQDVTLRCDPISSHATLYWYQQALGQGPEFLTYFNYEAQPDKSGLPSDRFSAERPEGSISTLTIQRTEQRDSAMYRCASSLVAEGETQYFGPGTRLLVL.